These 27 T cell receptor beta chains were sequenced from one sample in a study of tumor-infiltrating lymphocytes in localized non-small cell lung cancer. This table comes from immunoSEQ multiplex PCR, and its TCRdb copy is limited to in-frame clones, with some not included. Counted here are fewer than 13,000 clones, around 60% occurring once; the ten biggest clones make up around 8.4%. The sequencing input was lung tumor tissue. The receptors here all came from a human donor with non-small cell lung cancer.

This clone is medium-sized (0.01 to 0.1%) within its sample. CDR3 in amino acids: CASSPLGSSGNTIYF. CDR3 DNA: TGTGCCAGCAGCCCCCTGGGGTCCTCTGGAAACACCATATATTTT. The chain employs TRBV7-2 and TRBJ1-3, with unresolved D. The CDR3 totals 15 residues. CDR1 and CDR2 (germline): SGHTA, FQGNSA. The V end was cut by 5 bases, the J end by 0 bases, with 11 bases between.

The chain employs TRBV2 and TRBJ1-4; D gene ambiguous. Trimming took 7 bases from V and 8 from J, leaving 14 bases between them. The CDR3 is 13 amino acids. Germline values: CDR1 SNHLY, CDR2 FYNNEI. CDR3 DNA: TGTGCCAGCAATCGACATCGAGAAGAAAAACTGTTTTTT. As protein: CASNRHREEKLFF. Supplemented by reference TRBV2 and TRBJ1-4, the full variable domain reads EPEVTQTPSHQVTQMGQEVILRCVPISNHLYFYWYRQILGQKVEFLVSFYNNEISEKSEIFDDQFSVERPDGSNFTLKIRSTKLEDSAMYFCASNRHREEKLFFGSGTQLSVL.

The table lists this clone with a count of one. This chain uses TRBV7-2 with TRBJ2-7, with TRBD1 identical over 7 bases. J lost 4 bases, V lost 5 bases, and 5 bases had no gene match. CDR1 and CDR2 from the germline V gene are SGHTA and FQGNSA. The CDR3 loop spans 13 amino acids. CDR3 sequence reads: CASSPDRVYEQYF. CDR3 nucleotides: TGTGCCAGCAGCCCCGACAGGGTTTACGAGCAGTACTTC.

The J gene is TRBJ2-7, the V gene TRBV29-1; 8 bases are shared with TRBD1. V gave up 4 bases and J gave up 3 bases; unmatched junction bases: 2. Germline V lookup: CDR1 SQVTM, CDR2 ANQGSEA. The CDR3 length is 12 residues. CDR3 region: CSVGQGLYEQYF. The CDR3 DNA is TGCAGCGTTGGACAGGGGCTCTACGAGCAGTACTTC.

The rearrangement links TRBV7-9 to TRBJ2-7, with 7 bases matching TRBD2. The length of the CDR3 is 12 residues. CDR1 and CDR2 (germline): SEHNR, FQNEAQ (reference sequence). Trimming took 6 bases from V and 3 from J; bases not matched to a gene: 2. CDR3 DNA sequence: TGTGCCAGCAGTCCGGGGGGCTACGAGCAGTACTTC. Translating it yields CASSPGGYEQYF.

Only a few counts were recorded for this clone. The sample contains more than one DNA sequence encoding this CDR3. The chain combines TRBV20-1 with TRBJ1-2; possible D gene TRBD1, 5 bases. Between the trimmed V and J ends, which lost 3 bases and 6 bases, there was a span of 8 bases. The CDR3 is 11 residues long. Germline CDR1 is DFQATT and CDR2 is SNEGSKA (reference sequence). The CDR3 region is CSASREDGYTF. CDR3 nucleotides: TGCAGTGCTAGCAGGGAGGATGGCTACACCTTC.

The chain combines TRBV7-2 with TRBJ2-3; D is undetermined. CDR3 size: 9 residues. V shed 7 bases and J shed 4 bases, with 0 bases lying between them. The germline V gene has CDR1 SGHTA and CDR2 FQGNSA. The CDR3 bases are TGTGCCAGCACAGATACGCAGTATTTT. Translation: CASTDTQYF.

This sequence joins TRBV30 and TRBJ2-3, with 8 bases lining up with TRBD2. This CDR3 has 14 residues. V lost 2 bases, J lost 12 bases, and 13 bases stayed unmatched. Germline V CDR1 and CDR2: GTSNPN, SVGIG (reference sequence). This CDR3 reads CAWSLTGGGRFQYF. The CDR3 region has the DNA TGTGCCTGGAGTCTAACTGGAGGCGGGAGGTTTCAGTATTTT.

The chain uses TRBV7-2 and TRBJ1-5, with D unclear. From germline, CDR1 is SGHTA and CDR2 FQGNSA. The V end was cut by 1 base, the J end by 4 bases, with 5 bases between. The CDR3 is 13 amino acids. The CDR3 loop is CASSLGLNQPQHF. CDR3 nucleotide sequence: TGTGCCAGCAGCTTAGGCTTAAATCAGCCCCAGCATTTT.

Only a few counts were recorded for this clone. The rearrangement uses TRBV4-3 and TRBJ1-2, with D uncertain. The CDR3 totals 15 residues. V was cut by 1 base and J by 3 bases, with 12 bases left in between. Germline values: CDR1 LGHNA, CDR2 YSLEER. CDR3 DNA sequence: TGCGCCAGCAGCCAAGTAGGCAGTCGGGACTATGGCTACACCTTC. Amino acids: CASSQVGSRDYGYTF.

This chain uses TRBV19 with TRBJ1-1; no firm D call. Germline CDR1 reads LNHDA; CDR2 reads SQIVND (reference sequence). V dropped 7 bases and J dropped 3 bases, with 15 bases sitting between them. CDR3 size: 14 residues. The CDR3 region has the DNA TGTGCCAGTACCCACCCGGGCGGGTACACTGAAGCTTTCTTT. It translates to CASTHPGGYTEAFF.

This clone is judged medium-sized. This chain connects TRBV6-1 to TRBJ1-4; D ambiguous. In germline, CDR1 is MNHNS, CDR2 SASEGT. The CDR3 length is 13 residues. The germline V and J ends were trimmed by 7 bases and 7 bases, with 13 bases remaining between them. Here the CDR3 DNA reads TGTGCCAGCAATCAAGACTGGGGTGAAAAACTGTTTTTT. It is translated as CASNQDWGEKLFF.

The chain has TRBV19 and TRBJ1-5, with D maybe TRBD1 (5 bases). Germline lookup yields CDR1 LNHDA and CDR2 SQIVND (reference sequence). V lost 5 bases to trimming and J lost 8 bases, with 16 bases between them. The CDR3 runs 14 residues. The CDR3 loop is CASSPRQFWEPQHF. The CDR3 DNA reads TGTGCCAGTAGTCCACGACAGTTCTGGGAGCCCCAGCATTTT.

This clone has a handful of counts. The chain employs TRBV27 and TRBJ2-1, with unresolved D. The CDR3 covers 13 residues. Germline V CDR1 and CDR2: MNHEY, SMNVEV (reference sequence). V was shortened by 2 bases and J by 7 bases, with 9 bases between the two germline ends. DNA for the CDR3: TGTGCCAGCAGTTTAGAGGACGGGAATGAGCAGTTCTTC. It codes for CASSLEDGNEQFF.

The chain combines TRBV2 with TRBJ1-1, with 7 bases lining up with TRBD1. The V segment lost 6 bases and the J segment 1 base; nucleotides outside the gene matches: 5. Germline assignment: CDR1 SNHLY and CDR2 FYNNEI. The CDR3 is 14 amino acids. The CDR3 spells CASRMGQTNTEAFF. As DNA, the CDR3 is TGTGCCAGCAGGATGGGACAGACGAACACTGAAGCTTTCTTT.

In its sample, this clone was seen a few times. The CDR3 DNA follows: TGTGCCAGCTCACCACCAATGCAGGGGTCCCATGAGCAGTTCTTC. This translates into CASSPPMQGSHEQFF. The chain uses TRBV18 and TRBJ2-1; the D gene is possibly TRBD1 (6 bases). Germline CDR1 reads KGHSH; CDR2 reads LQKENI. The CDR3 contains 15 residues. Trimming left V 0 bases short and J 8 bases short, with 14 bases between. Full variable domain (missing parts from reference TRBV18 and TRBJ2-1): NAGVMQNPRHLVRRRGQEARLRCSPMKGHSHVYWYRQLPEEGLKFMVYLQKENIIDESGMPKERFSAEFPKEGPSILRIQQVVRGDSAAYFCASSPPMQGSHEQFFGPGTRLTVL.

The V call is TRBV19, the J call TRBJ2-7; tentatively, D is TRBD2 (5 bases). The V end lost 7 bases, the J end lost 3 bases, and 10 bases lay between the germline ends. Germline V gene data show CDR1 as LNHDA and CDR2 as SQIVND (reference sequence). The length of the CDR3 is 12 residues. The CDR3 DNA is TGTGCCAGTATGGCGGAGGACTACGAGCAGTACTTC. Translated: CASMAEDYEQYF.

The chain uses TRBV30 and TRBJ1-4, with D uncertain. Germline V gene sequence: CDR1 GTSNPN, CDR2 SVGIG (reference sequence). V was cut by 2 bases and J by 1 base, with 5 bases left in between. The CDR3 has 13 amino acids. The CDR3: CAWSRRTNEKLFF. CDR3 DNA sequence: TGTGCCTGGAGTCGCAGAACTAATGAAAAACTGTTTTTT.

The gene calls are TRBV6-5 and TRBJ1-2; D gene unclear. Germline lookup yields CDR1 MNHEY and CDR2 SVGAGI. Trimming pared 5 bases from V and 8 bases from J, leaving 12 bases between. The CDR3 spans 12 residues. The CDR3 bases are TGTGCCAGCAGTACCCTTACGGAGGGCTACACCTTC. The encoded protein is CASSTLTEGYTF.

The chain has TRBV7-8 and TRBJ2-7, with 15 nucleotides matching TRBD2. This CDR3 comprises 16 residues. The ends lost 3 bases at V and 3 bases at J; junction bases unmatched: 3. The V gene's germline CDR1 is SGHVS and CDR2 FQNEAQ. The chain's CDR3 is CASSLLGLAGGYEQYF. The CDR3 nucleotides read TGTGCCAGCAGCTTGCTGGGACTAGCGGGGGGCTACGAGCAGTACTTC.

The chain uses TRBV7-9 and TRBJ2-5, with D perhaps matching TRBD1 (6 bases). Germline loops: CDR1 SEHNR, CDR2 FQNEAQ (reference sequence). This CDR3 has 14 amino acids. Between the trimmed V and J ends, which lost 8 bases and 4 bases, there was a span of 17 bases. Here the CDR3 reads CASGGYPNPETQYF. In DNA, the CDR3 is TGTGCCAGCGGGGGCTACCCGAACCCAGAGACCCAGTACTTC. Complete variable domain (other parts from reference TRBV7-9 and TRBJ2-5): DTGVSQNPRHKITKRGQNVTFRCDPISEHNRLYWYRQTLGQGPEFLTYFQNEAQLEKSRLLSDRFSAERPKGSFSTLEIQRTEQGDSAMYLCASGGYPNPETQYFGPGTRLLVL.

The V gene is TRBV6-5, the J gene TRBJ2-3, with D unresolved. Germline V lookup: CDR1 MNHEY, CDR2 SVGAGI. There are 13 residues in the CDR3. The V gene lost 5 bases and the J gene lost 2 bases, with 8 bases spanning the gap. CDR3 protein: CASSRPYTDTQYF. Here the CDR3 DNA reads TGTGCCAGCAGTCGTCCCTACACAGATACGCAGTATTTT.

This rearrangement joins TRBV30 to TRBJ1-1; D unclear. V was shortened by 0 bases and J by 0 bases, with 5 bases between the two germline ends. This CDR3 contains 13 residues. Germline V CDR1 and CDR2: GTSNPN, SVGIG (reference sequence). The CDR3 loop reads CAWSVRMNTEAFF. In nucleotides, the CDR3 is TGTGCCTGGAGTGTCAGGATGAACACTGAAGCTTTCTTT.

This clone has more than one count but fewer than ten. The gene calls are TRBV29-1 and TRBJ2-7; 8 nucleotides agree with TRBD1. There are 13 residues in the CDR3. The V gene's germline CDR1 is SQVTM and CDR2 ANQGSEA. V was clipped by 6 bases and J by 4 bases; unmatched bases: 8. DNA of the CDR3: TGCAGCGTCGCCCAGGGGGCAGGGTACGAGCAGTACTTC. The encoded protein is CSVAQGAGYEQYF.

The J gene is TRBJ2-7, the V gene TRBV7-9; D gene unclear. V was cut by 5 bases and J by 3 bases, with 5 bases left in between. Per germline, CDR1 SEHNR and CDR2 FQNEAQ (reference sequence). CDR3 length: 11 amino acids. The DNA of the CDR3 is TGTGCCAGCAGCCCAGACTACGAGCAGTACTTC. The encoded protein is CASSPDYEQYF. The full variable domain, with the rest looked up from reference TRBV7-9 and TRBJ2-7, is DTGVSQNPRHKITKRGQNVTFRCDPISEHNRLYWYRQTLGQGPEFLTYFQNEAQLEKSRLLSDRFSAERPKGSFSTLEIQRTEQGDSAMYLCASSPDYEQYFGPGTRLTVT.

The V call is TRBV2, the J call TRBJ1-2, with unresolved D. This CDR3 region has 14 residues. Trimming pared 4 bases from V and 2 bases from J, leaving 11 bases between. Germline CDR1 SNHLY, CDR2 FYNNEI. CDR3 DNA: TGTGCCAGCAGTGTCGCAGCGAGGAACTATGGCTACACCTTC. Protein sequence: CASSVAARNYGYTF.

The V call is TRBV6-6, the J call TRBJ1-1; no clear D. This CDR3 has 13 amino acids. Germline loops: CDR1 MNHNY, CDR2 SVGAGI (reference sequence). The V end was cut by 0 bases, the J end by 6 bases, with 8 bases between. The DNA for the CDR3 is TGTGCCAGCAGTTACTCGATCTTTTCTGAAGCTTTCTTT. It is translated as CASSYSIFSEAFF.